This TCR beta chain was found in a study of blood T cells in healthy people across ages. The length of the CDR3 is 15 residues. With a J-beta primer mix and a sample-barcoded 5' primer, a second PCR ran roughly 6 to 12 cycles. Using its own MiXCR run on the 5' RACE reads, TCRdb lists one record per CDR3 protein. The sample lists about 1.5 million distinct CDR3 sequences, under 55% occurring once. This chain joins TRBV21-1 and TRBJ1-4. TRBV21-1 is given as a pseudogene. The sequence came from a young woman in good health. Material for sequencing was blood. Written as DNA, the CDR3 is TGTGCCAGCAGCAAAGTAGCAAGGGCAGGCGGAAAACTGTTTTTT. This codes for CASSKVARAGGKLFF.